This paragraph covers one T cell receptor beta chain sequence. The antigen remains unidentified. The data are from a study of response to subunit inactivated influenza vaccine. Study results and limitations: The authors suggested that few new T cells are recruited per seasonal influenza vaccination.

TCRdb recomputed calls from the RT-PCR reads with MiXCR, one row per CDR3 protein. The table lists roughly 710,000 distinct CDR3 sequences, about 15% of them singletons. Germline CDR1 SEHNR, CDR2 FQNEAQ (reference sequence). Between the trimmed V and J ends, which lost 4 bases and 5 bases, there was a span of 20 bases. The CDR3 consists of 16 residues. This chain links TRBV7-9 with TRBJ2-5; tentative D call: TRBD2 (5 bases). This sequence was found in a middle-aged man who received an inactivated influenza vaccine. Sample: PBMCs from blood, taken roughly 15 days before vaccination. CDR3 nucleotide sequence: TGTGCCAGCAGCTCCCCGAGCGACACTAGAGGGGAGACCCAGTACTTC. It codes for CASSSPSDTRGETQYF.